This T cell receptor (beta chain) was retrieved from a study of neurological immune-mediated disorders. Whole-study results and caveats: Falling below healthy controls, multiple sclerosis showed the least TCR clonal expansion, while HTLV-1-associated myelopathy showed the most.

TCRdb recomputed calls from the 5' RACE reads with MiXCR, one row per CDR3 protein. There are about 59,000 distinct CDR3 sequences in the sample; 9.5% to 15% occur only once, and roughly 10% lies in the top ten. 2 million PBMCs stored at -80 C were the source of the unsorted libraries. This clonotype was counted at least ten times. Its antigen is as yet unknown. Germline-derived CDR1 and CDR2 are MNHEY and SMNVEV (reference sequence). The CDR3 covers 14 residues. Trimming left V 3 bases short and J 6 bases short, with 15 bases between. This receptor was identified in an older woman with HTLV-1-associated myelopathy (HAM/TSP). The chain carries TRBV27 and TRBJ2-7, with D perhaps TRBD1 (5 bases). The specimen was PBMCs. CDR3 amino acids: CASSLGPPLGEQYF. In DNA, the CDR3 is TGTGCCAGCAGTTTGGGGCCCCCGCTGGGCGAGCAGTACTTC.